The 29 T cell receptor beta chains below come from one sample, sequenced in a study of tumor and adjacent non-tumor tissue in lung cancer. TCRbeta libraries were built with three rounds of nested PCR, modified from ARM-PCR. TCRdb analysed the multiplex PCR reads with MiXCR anew, one entry per CDR3 protein. The sample records tens of thousands of distinct CDR3 sequences, approximately 68% being singletons. No cell sorting was done before RNA was extracted from the tissue. Material for sequencing was lung tumor tissue. The receptors stem from a woman aged 70-85 years with non-small cell lung cancer.

This clonotype appeared many times. This rearrangement joins TRBV12-3 or TRBV12-4 to TRBJ1-5, with D hard to call. Trimming removed 1 base at V and 2 bases at J, with 6 bases between. The CDR3 has 14 residues. This chain's CDR3 is CASSLGQGNQPQHF. CDR3 nucleotides: TGTGCCAGCAGTTTAGGGCAGGGCAATCAGCCCCAGCATTTT.

V is TRBV29-1 and J is TRBJ2-3; 7 nucleotides align to TRBD2. CDR1 and CDR2 (germline): SQVTM, ANQGSEA. J was trimmed by 0 bases and V by 6 bases; bases with no gene match: 12. The CDR3 loop spans 16 amino acids. CDR3 residues: CSVLSLGRGSTDTQYF. The DNA for the CDR3 is TGCAGCGTCCTCTCACTAGGGCGGGGGAGCACAGATACGCAGTATTTT.

On this clonotype: A read error may produce the germline difference seen at one junction end. The rearrangement uses TRBV29-1 and TRBJ2-7; D might be TRBD1 (6 bases). The V gene's germline CDR1 is SQVTM and CDR2 ANQGSEA. The CDR3 has 12 residues. The CDR3 region is CSVVDSSYKQYF. Here the CDR3 DNA reads TGCAGCGTAGTGGACAGCTCCTACAAGCAGTACTTC.

Remarks on this clonotype: This CDR3 is missing its conserved last phenylalanine or tryptophan, likely due to a read error. The DNA is omitted, as the CDR3 cannot be located on it reliably, and the CDR3 follows TCRdb's listing. The chain joins TRBV6-1 to TRBJ2-7; the table assigns TRBD2, which was not confirmed against the DNA. Looked up from germline, CDR1 is MNHNS and CDR2 is SASEGT. A total of 15 residues make up the CDR3, ends included. The CDR3 is CASSELAPGSYEQHL.

Points on this clonotype: At one end the junction does not follow the germline gene, possibly because of a read error. The chain uses TRBV18 and TRBJ2-1, with 7 bases aligning to TRBD1. The CDR3 contains 16 residues. The V gene's germline CDR1 is KGHSH and CDR2 LQKENI. CDR3 protein: CVSSRGRDSYFNEQFF. The CDR3 nucleotides are TGTGTCAGCTCTCGCGGACGGGACAGTTATTTTAATGAGCAGTTCTTC.

In its sample, this clonotype was seen once. This sequence joins TRBV6-5 and TRBJ2-7; D is ambiguous. Trimming took 5 bases from V and 0 from J, leaving 11 bases between them. The germline gives CDR1 MNHEY, CDR2 SVGAGI. This CDR3 is 14 amino acids long. The CDR3 DNA reads as TGTGCCAGCAGTCCCAAAAGGGTCTCCTACGAGCAGTACTTC. Protein product: CASSPKRVSYEQYF.

This clonotype showed up many times. The chain uses TRBV28 and TRBJ2-6; no clear D. The CDR3 covers 17 residues. Looked up from germline, CDR1 is MDHEN and CDR2 is SYDVKM. The V end lost 5 bases, the J end lost 0 bases, and 14 bases lay between the germline ends. As DNA, the CDR3 is TGTGCCAGCAGTGGCGGTGGCCCTAACTCTGGGGCCAACGTCCTGACTTTC. This gives the protein CASSGGGPNSGANVLTF.

Notes on this clonotype: A much larger clone differs from this one at a single base, so this may be a read error. The chain couples TRBV20-1 to TRBJ2-7; 12 nucleotides align to TRBD2. The CDR3 is 15 residues long. Germline loops: CDR1 DFQATT, CDR2 SNEGSKA (reference sequence). The CDR3 sequence: CSARDRLAGGAELYF. CDR3 in DNA: TGCAGTGCTAGAGATAGGCTAGCGGGAGGGGCCGAGCTGTACTTC.

Note on this clonotype: Given a much more abundant clone one base away, this may be a read error. The rearrangement uses TRBV10-1 and TRBJ2-3; TRBD2 agrees at 8 bases. The CDR3 length is 19 residues. CDR1 is WNHNN, CDR2 SYGVQD, per germline (reference sequence). The CDR3 spells CACSEAGEVGPRAADTQYF. For the CDR3, the DNA is TGCGCCTGCAGTGAAGCGGGGGAGGTTGGTCCCAGGGCGGCAGATACGCAGTATTTT.

The genes are TRBV28 and TRBJ2-1; D not certain. The CDR3 has 14 residues. Trimming pared 7 bases from V and 1 base from J, leaving 11 bases between. Germline V gene data show CDR1 as MDHEN and CDR2 as SYDVKM. In DNA, the CDR3 is TGTGCCAGCATATTGGCAGAGTCCTACAATGAGCAGTTCTTC. It yields the protein CASILAESYNEQFF. Together with reference TRBV28 and TRBJ2-1, the CDR3 gives the full variable domain: DVKVTQSSRYLVKRTGEKVFLECVQDMDHENMFWYRQDPGLGLRLIYFSYDVKMKEKGDIPEGYSVSREKKERFSLILESASTNQTSMYLCASILAESYNEQFFGPGTRLTVL.

As for this clonotype: Lacking the conserved final phenylalanine or tryptophan, this CDR3 likely reflects a read error. CDR3 amino acids: CASSEIGAVGYNEQFL. CDR3 coding DNA: TGTGCCAGCAGTGAAATCGGGGCGGTAGGGTACAATGAGCAGTTCTTA. The chain has TRBV2 and TRBJ2-1; D tentatively reads TRBD1 or TRBD2 (5 bases each). Trimming took off 2 bases at V and 4 bases at J, with 15 bases between the two ends. Germline V CDR1 and CDR2: SNHLY, FYNNEI. The CDR3 has 16 amino acids.

With respect to this clonotype: No conserved phenylalanine or tryptophan is present at the end of the CDR3, so a read error is the likely explanation. The rearrangement links TRBV5-1 to TRBJ2-2; 8 bases align to TRBD1. Germline loops: CDR1 SGHRS, CDR2 YFSETQ. V gave up 0 bases and J gave up 6 bases; unmatched junction bases: 4. CDR3 size: 15 residues. DNA of the CDR3: TGCGCCAGCAGCTTGGACACAGGGGGTGCCGGGGAGCTGTTTTCT. This encodes CASSLDTGGAGELFS.

Comment on this clonotype: Mismatch with germline at one junction end may stem from a read error. CDR3 DNA sequence: TGCAGCTCCTCCCGCGGGAGGGCGGAAGATACGCAGTATTTC. This translates into CSSSRGRAEDTQYF. The chain carries TRBV29-1 and TRBJ2-3, with TRBD2 matching 9 bases. The CDR3 loop spans 14 amino acids. CDR1 and CDR2 (germline): SQVTM, ANQGSEA.

On this clonotype: A much larger clone differs from this one at a single base, so this may be a read error. V gene TRBV5-1 combines with J gene TRBJ2-2; possibly TRBD1 for D (7 bases). This CDR3 has 15 amino acids. Germline CDR1 is SGHRS and CDR2 is YFSETQ. Written as DNA, the CDR3 is TGCGCCAGCAGCACTGGACAGGACCACACCGGGGGGCTGTTTTTT. It is translated as CASSTGQDHTGGLFF. Drawing the rest from reference TRBV5-1 and TRBJ2-2, the complete variable domain is KAGVTQTPRYLIKTRGQQVTLSCSPISGHRSVSWYQQTPGQGLQFLFEYFSETQRNKGNFPGRFSGRQFSNSRSEMNVSTLELGDSALYLCASSTGQDHTGGLFFGEGSRLTVL.

Comment on this clonotype: Germline is not matched at one junction end, which may reflect a read error. CDR3 nucleotides: TGTGCCATCAGTGAATATAGCGGTATAGAGCAGTCCTTC. Amino acid sequence: CAISEYSGIEQSF. The rearrangement joins TRBV10-3 to TRBJ2-1; TRBD2 might be the D (6 bases). The CDR3 sequence is 13 residues long. The germline gives CDR1 ENHRY, CDR2 SYGVKD.

Notes on this clonotype: One junction end disagrees with the germline gene, perhaps due to a read error. The chain is built from TRBV6-4 and TRBJ2-1; 14 bases are a match to TRBD2. The CDR3 covers 15 residues. CDR1 and CDR2 from the germline V gene are MRHNA and SNTAGT. The CDR3 DNA reads as TGTGTCAGCAGCTCCGGGACTAGCGGGAGCAATGAGCAGTTCTTC. Amino acid sequence: CVSSSGTSGSNEQFF.

For this clonotype: A much larger clone sits a single nucleotide away, making a read error possible. This chain connects TRBV12-3 or TRBV12-4 to TRBJ1-2; no reliable D call. The CDR3 has 11 residues. The CDR3 region has the DNA TGTGCCAGCACCAAAGGGCTCCAGACTTACTTC. The encoded protein is CASTKGLQTYF.

Turning to this clonotype: The CDR3 end shows no conserved phenylalanine or tryptophan, and so a read error is likely. V gene TRBV7-8 combines with J gene TRBJ2-2; tentatively, D is TRBD2 (6 bases). The CDR3 runs 15 residues. Per germline, CDR1 SGHVS and CDR2 FQNEAQ. The ends were cut back, 0 bases at V and 6 bases at J, with 11 bases in the middle. This CDR3 reads CASSLAGTWAGELFL. The CDR3, as DNA: TGTGCCAGCAGCTTAGCAGGGACTTGGGCCGGGGAGCTGTTTCTT.

On this clonotype itself: One end of the junction is discordant with germline, which a read error may explain. V and J are TRBV12-3 or TRBV12-4 and TRBJ2-6; 9 bases agree with TRBD1. The CDR3 extends over 16 amino acids. In DNA, the CDR3 is TGTGCCAGCGGTGGGACAGGGAGCTCTGGGGCCAACGCCCTGACTTTC. Its protein is CASGGTGSSGANALTF.

The genes are TRBV29-1 and TRBJ2-3; a weak D match, TRBD1 (6 bases). The length of the CDR3 is 16 residues. Germline CDR1 is SQVTM and CDR2 is ANQGSEA. Trimming stripped 0 bases from V and 4 bases from J, with 17 bases between. CDR3 residues: CSVEDTGIGSPDTQYF. The CDR3, as DNA: TGCAGCGTTGAAGACACAGGGATAGGCTCCCCAGATACGCAGTATTTT.

Comment on this clonotype: One end of the junction varies from germline; a read error may be responsible. The chain employs TRBV4-1 and TRBJ1-4, with D perhaps matching TRBD1 (6 bases). The CDR3 consists of 21 residues. Germline lookup yields CDR1 MGHRA and CDR2 YSYEKL. The CDR3 spells CARSQDLSRDGGFPLREKLFF. The CDR3 coding sequence is TGCGCCAGAAGCCAAGATTTGTCCCGGGACGGGGGCTTCCCACTTCGCGAAAAACTGTTTTTT.

In regard to this clonotype: An end of the junction differs from the germline gene, which may be a read error. The V call is TRBV12-3 or TRBV12-4, the J call TRBJ2-1; D is unresolved. The CDR3 has 14 amino acids. The CDR3 DNA reads TGTGCCAGTAGTTTTCAGAGCTCCTACAATGAGCTGTTCTTC. Residues: CASSFQSSYNELFF.

Turning to this clonotype: The junction shows a germline mismatch at one end, possibly a read error. The chain recombines TRBV6-6 with TRBJ1-2, with D possibly TRBD1 on 6 matching bases. Germline V lookup: CDR1 MNHNY, CDR2 SVGAGI (reference sequence). This CDR3 has 12 amino acids. This CDR3 reads CASRAGDLGYTF. CDR3 nucleotide sequence: TGTGCCAGCAGGGCAGGGGACTTAGGCTATACCTTC.

Remarks on this clonotype: A junction end diverges from the germline sequence, so it may reflect a read error. The chain joins TRBV10-1 to TRBJ1-1; tentatively, D is TRBD1 (5 bases). CDR1 WNHNN and CDR2 SYGVQD come from the germline V gene (reference sequence). CDR3 length equals 13 residues. CDR3 coding DNA: TGCGCCGGCAGTGTGGGACCGAGCACTGAAGCTTTCTTT. Translated, it gives CAGSVGPSTEAFF.

By frequency in the sample, this clonotype is medium-sized. The chain recombines TRBV6-1 with TRBJ2-7; D not resolved. This CDR3 is 15 amino acids long. Per germline, CDR1 MNHNS and CDR2 SASEGT. V dropped 7 bases and J dropped 0 bases, with 16 bases sitting between them. The CDR3 protein is CASTLSRQASYEQYF. DNA of the CDR3: TGTGCCAGCACTCTCTCTAGGCAGGCCTCCTACGAGCAGTACTTC.

This clonotype showed up just once. One end of the junction does not line up with germline, which may come from a read error. The V and J genes are TRBV28 and TRBJ2-7; no clear D gene. The length of the CDR3 is 13 residues. Germline CDR1 reads MDHEN; CDR2 reads SYDVKM. This CDR3 reads CGSSLLDSYEQYF. As DNA, the CDR3 is TGTGGCAGCAGTTTGCTGGATAGCTACGAGCAGTACTTC.

As regards this clonotype: A junction end diverges from the germline sequence, so it may reflect a read error. Here the CDR3 DNA reads TGTGCCAGCAGTAGGGGACAGGGAGCTAATTCACTCCTCCACTTT. It codes for CASSRGQGANSLLHF. The chain uses TRBV6-1 and TRBJ1-6; 9 bases align to TRBD1. This CDR3 has 15 residues. Germline-derived CDR1 and CDR2 are MNHNS and SASEGT.

This rearrangement joins TRBV7-2 to TRBJ2-5, with D unresolved. Trimming removed 5 bases at V and 2 bases at J, with 3 bases between. Germline V gene sequence: CDR1 SGHTA, CDR2 FQGNSA. This CDR3 has 11 residues. Here the CDR3 DNA reads TGTGCCAGCAGCCCTCAAGAGACCCAGTACTTC. Its translation is CASSPQETQYF. Complete variable domain (other parts from reference TRBV7-2 and TRBJ2-5): GAGVSQSPSNKVTEKGKDVELRCDPISGHTALYWYRQSLGQGLEFLIYFQGNSAPDKSGLPSDRFSAERTGGSVSTLTIQRTQQEDSAVYLCASSPQETQYFGPGTRLLVL.

This clonotype was picked up a small number of times. The chain has TRBV11-1 and TRBJ2-1; 10 nucleotides align to TRBD2. The CDR3 runs to 16 residues. Germline CDR1 and CDR2: SGHAT and FQDESV (reference sequence). V lost 5 bases, J lost 8 bases, and 12 bases stayed unmatched. CDR3 protein: CASSVPSSGSRYEQFF. The CDR3 coding sequence is TGTGCCAGCAGCGTACCGTCTAGCGGGAGTAGGTATGAGCAGTTCTTC.